This TCR beta chain derives from a study of blood T cell repertoires in COVID-19. Assay used: immunoSEQ multiplex PCR; TCRdb lists only in-frame clones, some missing. Among roughly 120,000 clones, roughly four fifths were seen once, and the ten largest hold 6%. This clone was found a few times. Germline lookup yields CDR1 SGHTA and CDR2 FQGTGA. This CDR3 spans 15 amino acids. The V and J ends lost 5 bases and 8 bases, in that order; junction bases with no gene match: 7. The J gene is TRBJ2-1, the V gene TRBV7-3, with 12 positions matching TRBD2. The source is a man older than 75 with COVID-19, enrolled during active disease. The specimen was peripheral blood. The CDR3 reads CASSPRLAGDHEQFF. CDR3 in DNA: TGTGCCAGCAGCCCCCGACTAGCGGGAGATCATGAGCAGTTCTTC.